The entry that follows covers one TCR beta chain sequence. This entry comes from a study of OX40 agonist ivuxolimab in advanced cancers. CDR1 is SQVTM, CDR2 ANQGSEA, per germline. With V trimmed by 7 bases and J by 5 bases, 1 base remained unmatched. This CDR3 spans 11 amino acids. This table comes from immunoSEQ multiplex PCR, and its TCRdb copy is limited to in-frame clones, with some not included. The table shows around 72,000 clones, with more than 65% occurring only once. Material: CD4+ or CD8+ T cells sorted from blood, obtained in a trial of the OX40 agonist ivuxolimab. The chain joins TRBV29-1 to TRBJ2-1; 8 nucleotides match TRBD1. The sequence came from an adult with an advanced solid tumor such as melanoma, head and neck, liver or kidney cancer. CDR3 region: CSGQGNNEQFF. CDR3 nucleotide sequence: TGCAGCGGACAGGGGAACAATGAGCAGTTCTTC.